Below, 9 T cell receptor beta chains from the same sample are listed, as sequenced in a study of shared clonotypes between healthy human individuals. Assay used: immunoSEQ multiplex PCR; TCRdb lists only in-frame clones, some missing. The repertoire includes around 700,000 clones, 55% to 85% of them detected once, and around 1.8% sits in the top ten. Sequencing was performed on memory CD4+ T cells sorted from blood. The subset here: CD45RA-negative fraction. Receptor source: a woman aged 25 to 39 in good health.

The V gene is TRBV7-9, the J gene TRBJ2-7, with 11 bases aligning to TRBD2. CDR1 SEHNR and CDR2 FQNEAQ come from the germline V gene (reference sequence). The CDR3 length is 17 residues. Trimming at V came to 3 bases and at J to 2 bases, leaving 9 bases not matched to a gene. The CDR3 loop is CASSFEGGLAVPYEQYF. The CDR3 region has the DNA TGTGCCAGCAGCTTCGAGGGGGGACTAGCGGTTCCCTACGAGCAGTACTTC.

V usage is TRBV7-2 and J usage is TRBJ2-5; D might be TRBD2 (5 bases). The J call is in doubt because the DNA end fits TRBJ2-7 better. The CDR3 consists of 14 residues. Germline V gene lookup returns CDR1 SGHTA and CDR2 FQGNSA. The CDR3 is CASSLFPSGYEQYF. In DNA form, the CDR3 reads TGTGCCAGCAGCTTATTTCCAAGCGGCTACGAGCAGTACTTC.

CDR3 loop: CASSTSGNTGELFF. CDR3 DNA: TGTGCCAGCAGTACTAGCGGGAACACCGGGGAGCTGTTTTTT. J is TRBJ2-2 and V is TRBV6-4, with 8 positions matching TRBD2. This CDR3 has 14 amino acids. Trimming cost V 5 bases and J 1 base; bases outside gene matches: 0. Germline loops: CDR1 MRHNA, CDR2 SNTAGT.

This chain connects TRBV5-1 to TRBJ2-1; 7 nucleotides align to TRBD2. The CDR3 consists of 14 residues. Losses at the gene ends were 0 bases for V and 10 bases for J; bases not matched to a gene: 7. Germline V gene lookup returns CDR1 SGHRS and CDR2 YFSETQ. The DNA of the CDR3 is TGCGCCAGCAGCTTGGGGTTGAGGGAGGGGGAGCAGTTCTTC. It specifies CASSLGLREGEQFF.

This chain links TRBV6-1 with TRBJ2-5, with D unclear. Gene TRBJ2-7 matches the end of the DNA better, so the J call may be wrong. CDR1 is MNHNS, CDR2 SASEGT, per germline. The CDR3 extends over 13 amino acids. The CDR3 DNA sequence: TGTGCCAGCAGTGAACCAACTACCTACGAGCAGTACTTC. Its protein product is CASSEPTTYEQYF.

This sequence joins TRBV28 and TRBJ2-2; TRBD1 aligns across 8 bases. The germline gives CDR1 MDHEN, CDR2 SYDVKM. Trimming at V came to 7 bases and at J to 8 bases, leaving 9 bases not matched to a gene. There are 14 residues in the CDR3. Written as DNA, the CDR3 is TGTGCCAGCAAAACAGGGGGTACGAGGGGGGAGCTGTTTTTT. It encodes CASKTGGTRGELFF.

The rearrangement links TRBV7-2 to TRBJ2-2; maybe TRBD2 (6 bases). The length of the CDR3 is 15 residues. Trimming shortened V by 5 bases and J by 6 bases, and 16 bases separated the two germline ends. CDR1 and CDR2 (germline): SGHTA, FQGNSA. Here the CDR3 DNA reads TGTGCCAGCAGCGGGACGCGGGGATTGGCCGGGGAGCTGTTTTTT. Its translation: CASSGTRGLAGELFF. Full variable domain (missing parts from reference TRBV7-2 and TRBJ2-2): GAGVSQSPSNKVTEKGKDVELRCDPISGHTALYWYRQSLGQGLEFLIYFQGNSAPDKSGLPSDRFSAERTGGSVSTLTIQRTQQEDSAVYLCASSGTRGLAGELFFGEGSRLTVL.

The V and J genes are TRBV28 and TRBJ1-1, with 8 bases lining up with TRBD1. Germline V gene lookup returns CDR1 MDHEN and CDR2 SYDVKM. The CDR3 is 12 residues long. V was clipped by 4 bases and J by 9 bases; unmatched bases: 4. The CDR3: CASSSGGKQAFF. CDR3 bases: TGTGCCAGCAGTTCAGGGGGCAAACAAGCTTTCTTT. Together with reference TRBV28 and TRBJ1-1, the CDR3 gives the full variable domain: DVKVTQSSRYLVKRTGEKVFLECVQDMDHENMFWYRQDPGLGLRLIYFSYDVKMKEKGDIPEGYSVSREKKERFSLILESASTNQTSMYLCASSSGGKQAFFGQGTRLTVV.

V gene TRBV19 combines with J gene TRBJ2-5, with 10 bases aligning to TRBD1. Germline CDR1 reads LNHDA; CDR2 reads SQIVND (reference sequence). The CDR3 covers 14 residues. Trimming cost V 4 bases and J 5 bases; bases outside gene matches: 4. Here the CDR3 DNA reads TGTGCCAGTAGTACGGACAGGGGGGTGGAGACCCAGTACTTC. Protein sequence: CASSTDRGVETQYF.